This is a list of T cell receptor beta chains from one sample in a study of cytomegalovirus exposure and HLA in healthy donors. Sequencing was performed with immunoSEQ multiplex PCR; in TCRdb, only in-frame clones are kept and a portion is missing. The data show 120,000 or so clones, approximately 17% seen once. Sequenced material: PBMCs. The receptor source for this set is a female donor in good health and CMV-seropositive. Both conserved end residues are part of each CDR3. The order of the fields is CDR3 protein, CDR3 DNA, D gene, J gene, V gene, clone size. D genes are given only for firm matches. Size tells how often a clone was seen (once, few, many) or the class of an expanded clone, and some rows leave it out.

CDR3aa: CSVEPDRVRETQYF; CDR3nt: TGCAGCGTTGAACCGGACAGGGTGCGAGAGACCCAGTACTTC; d_gene: TRBD1; j_gene: TRBJ2-5; v_gene: TRBV29-1; abundance: few
CDR3aa: CASSVGAGTDTQYF; CDR3nt: TGTGCCAGCAGCGTAGGGGCTGGGACAGATACGCAGTATTTT; d_gene: NA; j_gene: TRBJ2-3; v_gene: TRBV9; abundance: NA
CDR3aa: CASSVGEVTYNEQFF; CDR3nt: TGTGCCAGCAGTGTGGGGGAGGTAACCTACAATGAGCAGTTCTTC; d_gene: NA; j_gene: TRBJ2-1; v_gene: TRBV6-1; abundance: NA
CDR3aa: CASSLFHSFAQYF; CDR3nt: TGTGCCAGCAGTTTATTTCACAGCTTTGCCCAGTACTTC; d_gene: NA; j_gene: TRBJ2-5; v_gene: TRBV28; abundance: NA
CDR3aa: CASSYSPAGAETQYF; CDR3nt: TGTGCCAGCAGTTACTCGCCAGCGGGGGCAGAGACCCAGTACTTC; d_gene: TRBD2; j_gene: TRBJ2-5; v_gene: TRBV6-5; abundance: few
CDR3aa: CASSFSEDSPLHF; CDR3nt: TGTGCCAGCAGCTTTTCCGAGGATTCACCCCTCCACTTT; d_gene: NA; j_gene: TRBJ1-6; v_gene: TRBV7-2; abundance: NA
CDR3aa: CASSRPSSGAPNEQFF; CDR3nt: TGTGCCAGCAGCCGACCCTCTAGCGGGGCCCCTAATGAGCAGTTCTTC; d_gene: TRBD2; j_gene: TRBJ2-1; v_gene: TRBV4-2; abundance: once
CDR3aa: CASSLAATYEQYF; CDR3nt: TGTGCCAGCAGCTTAGCGGCCACCTACGAGCAGTACTTC; d_gene: NA; j_gene: TRBJ2-7; v_gene: TRBV7-2; abundance: NA
CDR3aa: CASTHDIENTEAFF; CDR3nt: TGTGCCAGCACTCACGACATCGAGAACACTGAAGCTTTCTTT; d_gene: NA; j_gene: TRBJ1-1; v_gene: TRBV19; abundance: few
CDR3aa: CAWSQGLFGNTIYF; CDR3nt: TGTGCCTGGAGCCAGGGACTTTTTGGAAACACCATATATTTT; d_gene: NA; j_gene: TRBJ1-3; v_gene: TRBV30; abundance: few
CDR3aa: CASSLYYNPYEQYF; CDR3nt: TGTGCCAGCAGCTTATATTACAACCCCTACGAGCAGTACTTC; d_gene: NA; j_gene: TRBJ2-7; v_gene: TRBV7-8; abundance: NA
CDR3aa: CATLVGTGRHQHQHF; CDR3nt: TGTGCCACCCTCGTTGGGACAGGGAGGCATCAGCACCAGCATTTT; d_gene: TRBD1; j_gene: TRBJ1-5; v_gene: TRBV28; abundance: NA
CDR3aa: CASSERFGAGAFTDTQYF; CDR3nt: TGTGCCAGCAGTGAAAGGTTCGGTGCGGGTGCTTTCACAGATACGCAGTATTTT; d_gene: NA; j_gene: TRBJ2-3; v_gene: TRBV6-1; abundance: NA
CDR3aa: CASSPYSGASYEQYF; CDR3nt: TGCGCCAGCAGCCCGTACTCAGGGGCCTCCTACGAGCAGTACTTC; d_gene: NA; j_gene: TRBJ2-7; v_gene: TRBV4-3; abundance: few
CDR3aa: CASSWTSGTTTQYF; CDR3nt: TGTGCCAGCAGTTGGACTAGCGGGACAACGACCCAGTACTTC; d_gene: TRBD2; j_gene: TRBJ2-5; v_gene: TRBV28; abundance: few
CDR3aa: CTSSQDREGNEQFF; CDR3nt: TGCACCAGCAGCCAAGACCGGGAGGGGAATGAGCAGTTCTTC; d_gene: NA; j_gene: TRBJ2-1; v_gene: TRBV1; abundance: few
CDR3aa: CASSQREGEQFF; CDR3nt: TGTGCCAGCAGCCAACGGGAAGGAGAGCAGTTCTTC; d_gene: NA; j_gene: TRBJ2-1; v_gene: TRBV7-3; abundance: few
CDR3aa: CASSLALAGGNEQFF; CDR3nt: TGTGCCAGCAGCTTAGCCCTAGCGGGGGGGAATGAGCAGTTCTTC; d_gene: TRBD2; j_gene: TRBJ2-1; v_gene: TRBV7-9; abundance: few
CDR3aa: CASSYGPGAGTGELFF; CDR3nt: TGTGCCAGCAGTTACGGCCCGGGAGCGGGCACCGGGGAGCTGTTTTTT; d_gene: NA; j_gene: TRBJ2-2; v_gene: TRBV6-6; abundance: few
CDR3aa: CASSQSSGSTEQFF; CDR3nt: TGCGCCAGCAGCCAGAGTAGCGGGAGTACTGAGCAGTTCTTC; d_gene: TRBD2; j_gene: TRBJ2-1; v_gene: TRBV4-3; abundance: NA
CDR3aa: CASSQDPPGWTGELFF; CDR3nt: TGTGCCAGCAGCCAAGATCCCCCCGGTTGGACCGGGGAGCTGTTTTTT; d_gene: NA; j_gene: TRBJ2-2; v_gene: TRBV14; abundance: NA
CDR3aa: CASRETSGGTAGVYEQYF; CDR3nt: TGTGCCAGCAGGGAGACTAGCGGGGGAACAGCGGGTGTGTACGAGCAGTACTTC; d_gene: TRBD2; j_gene: TRBJ2-7; v_gene: TRBV2; abundance: few
CDR3aa: CASSGRGGLDGELFF; CDR3nt: TGTGCCAGCAGCGGGCGGGGGGGCCTTGACGGGGAGCTGTTTTTT; d_gene: TRBD2; j_gene: TRBJ2-2; v_gene: TRBV9; abundance: NA
CDR3aa: CASSFPGQGGEKLFF; CDR3nt: TGTGCCAGCAGTTTCCCGGGACAGGGAGGTGAAAAACTGTTTTTT; d_gene: TRBD1; j_gene: TRBJ1-4; v_gene: TRBV2; abundance: NA
CDR3aa: CAWTPFSGRTYEQYF; CDR3nt: TGTGCCTGGACCCCCTTTAGCGGGAGAACCTACGAGCAGTACTTC; d_gene: TRBD2; j_gene: TRBJ2-7; v_gene: TRBV30; abundance: NA
CDR3aa: CASSYSTPRSSYEQYF; CDR3nt: TGTGCCAGCAGTTACTCAACACCTCGAAGCTCCTACGAGCAGTACTTC; d_gene: NA; j_gene: TRBJ2-7; v_gene: TRBV6-5; abundance: NA
CDR3aa: CASSYTGERSYEQYF; CDR3nt: TGTGCCAGCAGTTACACAGGGGAAAGGTCCTACGAGCAGTACTTC; d_gene: TRBD1; j_gene: TRBJ2-7; v_gene: TRBV6-5; abundance: NA
CDR3aa: CATSLLAGGAYEQYF; CDR3nt: TGTGCCACGTCACTACTAGCGGGAGGGGCCTACGAGCAGTACTTC; d_gene: TRBD2; j_gene: TRBJ2-7; v_gene: TRBV2; abundance: few
CDR3aa: CASSPVLLKRTGLNTEAFF; CDR3nt: TGTGCCAGCAGCCCTGTACTTTTAAAGAGGACAGGTTTGAACACTGAAGCTTTCTTT; d_gene: TRBD1; j_gene: TRBJ1-1; v_gene: TRBV5-6; abundance: NA
CDR3aa: CASSQEVGQGYEQYF; CDR3nt: TGCGCCAGCAGCCAAGAAGTAGGACAGGGCTACGAGCAGTACTTC; d_gene: TRBD1; j_gene: TRBJ2-7; v_gene: TRBV4-3; abundance: few
CDR3aa: CASSLADRLNTEAFF; CDR3nt: TGTGCCAGCAGCTTGGCGGACAGGTTGAACACTGAAGCTTTCTTT; d_gene: TRBD1; j_gene: TRBJ1-1; v_gene: TRBV5-4; abundance: NA
CDR3aa: CASSPGRGQETQYF; CDR3nt: TGCGCCAGCAGCCCCGGGCGGGGACAAGAGACCCAGTACTTC; d_gene: NA; j_gene: TRBJ2-5; v_gene: TRBV5-1; abundance: many
CDR3aa: CASSQDQANSPLHF; CDR3nt: TGCGCCAGCAGCCAAGATCAAGCTAATTCACCCCTCCACTTT; d_gene: NA; j_gene: TRBJ1-6; v_gene: TRBV4-3; abundance: few
CDR3aa: CASRAGTDNEKLFF; CDR3nt: TGTGCCAGCAGGGCGGGGACGGATAATGAAAAACTGTTTTTT; d_gene: NA; j_gene: TRBJ1-4; v_gene: TRBV27; abundance: few
CDR3aa: CASSQKRTGKNIQYF; CDR3nt: TGCGCCAGCAGCCAAAAAAGGACGGGAAAAAACATTCAGTACTTC; d_gene: NA; j_gene: TRBJ2-4; v_gene: TRBV4-3; abundance: few
CDR3aa: CASSSSSGLGGYTF; CDR3nt: TGTGCCAGCAGTAGCTCCAGCGGGTTGGGGGGCTACACCTTC; d_gene: NA; j_gene: TRBJ1-2; v_gene: TRBV7-9; abundance: few
CDR3aa: CSVAKRPSYNEQFF; CDR3nt: TGCAGCGTTGCGAAGCGGCCCTCCTACAATGAGCAGTTCTTC; d_gene: NA; j_gene: TRBJ2-1; v_gene: TRBV29-1; abundance: few
CDR3aa: CASSQTSGRIAGNEQFF; CDR3nt: TGTGCCAGTAGCCAGACTAGCGGGAGGATTGCCGGCAATGAGCAGTTCTTC; d_gene: TRBD2; j_gene: TRBJ2-1; v_gene: TRBV19; abundance: few
CDR3aa: CASSLRGARGLAAQYF; CDR3nt: TGTGCCAGCAGTCTGCGGGGGGCGAGAGGGTTGGCGGCCCAGTACTTC; d_gene: TRBD2; j_gene: TRBJ2-5; v_gene: TRBV27; abundance: few
CDR3aa: CASRAGTGANVLTF; CDR3nt: TGTGCCAGCAGGGCAGGAACTGGGGCCAACGTCCTGACTTTC; d_gene: NA; j_gene: TRBJ2-6; v_gene: TRBV6-1; abundance: few
CDR3aa: CASSARRSGGIKQFF; CDR3nt: TGTGCCAGCTCCGCTAGGAGGAGCGGGGGCATCAAGCAGTTCTTC; d_gene: TRBD2; j_gene: TRBJ2-1; v_gene: TRBV18; abundance: NA
CDR3aa: CASSIRENTEAFF; CDR3nt: TGTGCCAGTAGTATTCGCGAGAACACTGAAGCTTTCTTT; d_gene: NA; j_gene: TRBJ1-1; v_gene: TRBV19; abundance: NA
CDR3aa: CASSIGGAGSQETQYF; CDR3nt: TGTGCCAGTAGTATCGGAGGGGCCGGGAGTCAAGAGACCCAGTACTTC; d_gene: NA; j_gene: TRBJ2-5; v_gene: TRBV19; abundance: few
CDR3aa: CASSLSGSSYEQYF; CDR3nt: TGTGCCAGCAGCCTTAGCGGGAGCTCCTACGAGCAGTACTTC; d_gene: TRBD2; j_gene: TRBJ2-7; v_gene: TRBV7-2; abundance: NA
CDR3aa: CASRLLAGDVYEQYF; CDR3nt: TGCGCCAGCAGACTATTAGCGGGGGACGTCTACGAGCAGTACTTC; d_gene: TRBD2; j_gene: TRBJ2-7; v_gene: TRBV5-1; abundance: few
CDR3aa: CASSFGTGSGYEQYF; CDR3nt: TGTGCCAGCAGCTTCGGGACAGGGTCGGGCTACGAGCAGTACTTC; d_gene: TRBD1; j_gene: TRBJ2-7; v_gene: TRBV5-6; abundance: NA
CDR3aa: CASTRLVGEGRDEQFF; CDR3nt: TGTGCCAGCACCCGATTAGTGGGGGAGGGCCGGGATGAGCAGTTCTTC; d_gene: TRBD2; j_gene: TRBJ2-1; v_gene: TRBV27; abundance: NA
CDR3aa: CASSRSHQGAFYNEQFF; CDR3nt: TGTGCCAGCAGCAGATCTCACCAGGGGGCCTTCTACAATGAGCAGTTCTTC; d_gene: TRBD1; j_gene: TRBJ2-1; v_gene: TRBV9; abundance: NA